These 19 T cell receptor beta chains share one sample of origin, sequenced in a study of cytomegalovirus exposure and HLA in healthy donors. Primers included in the PCR were 60 Vbeta and 13 Jbeta primers. Here immunoSEQ multiplex PCR was the method, and the copy in TCRdb shows in-frame clones only, minus some. The table includes 150,000 to 200,000 clones, under 9.5% detected once. The sequenced material came from PBMCs. The receptors shown here come from a woman younger than 45 in good health and CMV-seropositive.

This clone has more than one count but fewer than ten. The chain combines TRBV6-5 with TRBJ1-2; TRBD1 agrees at 8 bases. CDR3 length equals 12 residues. The germline gives CDR1 MNHEY, CDR2 SVGAGI. The V segment lost 6 bases and the J segment 8 bases; nucleotides outside the gene matches: 5. The CDR3 nucleotides read TGTGCCAGCAGCCCCGGACAGGGAGGCTACACCTTC. It specifies CASSPGQGGYTF.

The chain joins TRBV10-2 to TRBJ2-1; 9 bases line up with TRBD2. With V trimmed by 8 bases and J by 5 bases, 10 bases remained unmatched. The CDR3 covers 15 residues. Germline loops: CDR1 WSHSY, CDR2 SAAADI. CDR3 DNA: TGCGCCAGCGATCTGGCTAGCGGGATCAACAATGAGCAGTTCTTC. This encodes CASDLASGINNEQFF.

The rearrangement joins TRBV20-1 to TRBJ2-2; D gene unclear. The CDR3 is 10 residues long. The V gene's germline CDR1 is DFQATT and CDR2 SNEGSKA (reference sequence). The V and J ends lost 5 bases and 6 bases respectively, with 4 bases between them. In nucleotides, the CDR3 is TGCAGTGCTCTGTCCGGGGAGCTGTTTTTT. It specifies CSALSGELFF.

This rearrangement joins TRBV6-1 to TRBJ2-7; 9 bases are a match to TRBD1. CDR1 is MNHNS, CDR2 SASEGT, per germline. The trim removed 6 bases at V and 2 bases at J, leaving 2 bases unmatched. The CDR3 covers 13 residues. The CDR3 is CASRQGAAYEQYF. The CDR3 coding sequence is TGTGCCAGCAGACAGGGGGCCGCCTACGAGCAGTACTTC.

The chain links TRBV2 to TRBJ2-1; 10 bases fit TRBD1. The J segment lost 9 bases and the V segment lost 9 bases, leaving 11 bases of the junction unmatched. Per the germline V gene, CDR1 is SNHLY and CDR2 is FYNNEI. This CDR3 spans 14 amino acids. The CDR3 spells CAREPGQGRSEQFF. In DNA, the CDR3 is TGTGCCAGGGAACCGGGACAGGGGCGTTCTGAGCAGTTCTTC.

This clone has only a few counts. The chain is built from TRBV2 and TRBJ2-7, with 9 bases matching TRBD2. Germline CDR1 and CDR2: SNHLY and FYNNEI. The CDR3 is 12 amino acids. Unmatched junction bases numbered 5, after V lost 8 bases and J lost 6 bases. The CDR3 nucleotides are TGTGCCAGCTTAGCGGGAGTAAGCGAGCAGTACTTC. Protein sequence: CASLAGVSEQYF.

The chain couples TRBV15 to TRBJ1-1; 8 bases match TRBD1. The V gene's germline CDR1 is LNHNV and CDR2 YYDKDF (reference sequence). The V segment lost 4 bases and the J segment 1 base; nucleotides outside the gene matches: 11. The CDR3 runs 17 residues. The CDR3 nucleotides read TGTGCCACCAGCAAAGGGACAGGTGGACGGGGGAACACTGAAGCTTTCTTT. Translated, it gives CATSKGTGGRGNTEAFF.

The chain is built from TRBV4-2 and TRBJ1-5; D is unclear. In germline, CDR1 is LGHNA, CDR2 YNFKEQ. With 0 bases removed from V and 4 bases from J, the gap between germline ends came to 10 bases. CDR3 length: 15 amino acids. CDR3 coding DNA: TGTGCCAGCAGCCAAGATAAGAGCCCGAATCAGCCCCAGCATTTT. Its protein is CASSQDKSPNQPQHF.

In this sample, this clone turned up a few times. The chain combines TRBV6-4 with TRBJ2-7; a possible D gene is TRBD1 (6 bases). Germline CDR1 and CDR2: MRHNA and SNTAGT. This CDR3 is 13 amino acids long. V lost 9 bases and J lost 2, with 14 bases in between. The CDR3 nucleotides read TGTGCCAGGACCTTCGGGACACCCTACGAGCAGTACTTC. It is translated as CARTFGTPYEQYF.

The sample holds a few counts of this clone. The chain recombines TRBV7-6 with TRBJ1-1; TRBD1 matches 9 bases. This CDR3 is built from 14 residues. The junction had 1 base not matched to a gene; V was cut back by 5 bases and J by 0 bases. The germline CDR1 and CDR2 sequences are SGHVS and FNYEAQ. For the CDR3, the DNA is TGTGCCAGCAGCCGGGACAGGGTGAACACTGAAGCTTTCTTT. Translated, it gives CASSRDRVNTEAFF.

This clone was observed a handful of times. This chain links TRBV5-4 with TRBJ2-7; possible D gene TRBD1, 6 bases. CDR3 length: 14 amino acids. The V gene's germline CDR1 is SGHNT and CDR2 YYREEE (reference sequence). V lost 3 bases and J 0 bases, leaving 10 bases between the germline ends. The CDR3 protein is CASSSGASSYEQYF. In DNA, the CDR3 is TGTGCCAGCAGCTCAGGGGCGAGCTCCTACGAGCAGTACTTC.

The gene calls are TRBV10-3 and TRBJ1-1; possibly TRBD1 for D (5 bases). Trimming took off 8 bases at V and 2 bases at J, with 9 bases between the two ends. This CDR3 contains 12 residues. Germline CDR1 is ENHRY and CDR2 is SYGVKD. As DNA, the CDR3 is TGTGCCATCCGGGGGGGTAACACTGAAGCTTTCTTT. It specifies CAIRGGNTEAFF.

The genes are TRBV5-1 and TRBJ2-1, with 10 bases lining up with TRBD1. Trimming at V came to 4 bases and at J to 5 bases, leaving 9 bases not matched to a gene. The germline V gene has CDR1 SGHRS and CDR2 YFSETQ. This CDR3 contains 16 residues. The CDR3 protein is CASSLRTGGHDNEQFF. The CDR3 nucleotides are TGCGCCAGCAGCCTACGGACAGGGGGACACGACAATGAGCAGTTCTTC.

The chain has TRBV2 and TRBJ1-4; TRBD1 might be the D (5 bases). The CDR3 contains 14 residues. Trimming removed 9 bases from V and 5 bases from J, with 16 bases in between. Germline loops: CDR1 SNHLY, CDR2 FYNNEI. CDR3 sequence reads: CASILQGKNEKLFF. The CDR3 nucleotides read TGTGCCAGTATACTCCAGGGAAAAAATGAAAAACTGTTTTTT.

This clone was seen a handful of times. V usage is TRBV11-1 and J usage is TRBJ2-7, with 9 bases lining up with TRBD1. This CDR3 region has 15 residues. After removal of 4 bases from V and 1 base from J, the junction contained 5 bases not matched to a gene. Germline CDR1 SGHAT, CDR2 FQDESV (reference sequence). The CDR3 region is CASSSQDRGSYEQYF. DNA for the CDR3: TGTGCCAGCAGCTCCCAGGACAGGGGTTCCTACGAGCAGTACTTC.

This clone was counted between two and nine times. The CDR3 here is CASKREGLADTQYF. The CDR3 nucleotides read TGTGCCAGCAAGCGGGAGGGCCTCGCAGATACGCAGTATTTT. V and J are TRBV2 and TRBJ2-3; 10 bases fit TRBD2. The V segment lost 7 bases and the J segment 4 bases; nucleotides outside the gene matches: 5. Germline V gene data show CDR1 as SNHLY and CDR2 as FYNNEI. This CDR3 spans 14 amino acids.

This chain joins TRBV4-1 and TRBJ2-7, with 8 bases aligning to TRBD2. This CDR3 comprises 13 residues. The germline CDR1 and CDR2 sequences are MGHRA and YSYEKL. The V and J ends lost 1 base and 9 bases, in that order; junction bases with no gene match: 5. Written as DNA, the CDR3 is TGCGCCAGCAGCCAAGGGGTCAGCGGGGGGCAGTACTTC. Protein sequence: CASSQGVSGGQYF.

J is TRBJ2-4 and V is TRBV7-9; D may be TRBD1 (5 bases). V lost 2 bases, J lost 1 base, and 15 bases lay in between. The length of the CDR3 is 17 residues. Germline assignment: CDR1 SEHNR and CDR2 FQNEAQ (reference sequence). CDR3 protein: CASSLSSQGSAKNIQYF. CDR3 coding DNA: TGTGCCAGCAGCTTATCTTCCCAGGGATCGGCCAAAAACATTCAGTACTTC.

This clone was counted only a few times. The junction departs from the called germline gene at one end, perhaps through a read error. This sample also contains other DNA sequences that code for the same CDR3. V usage is TRBV9 and J usage is TRBJ1-2; weak D call: TRBD1 (6 bases). Germline values: CDR1 SGDLS, CDR2 YYNGEE. This CDR3 has 12 residues. In nucleotides, the CDR3 is TGTGCCAGCAGCGTAGGACAGGCGCCTTTAGACTTC. Translation: CASSVGQAPLDF.